The rows below give T cell receptor beta chains drawn from one sample of a study of blood T cell repertoires in COVID-19. Generated by immunoSEQ multiplex PCR, the TCRdb table keeps only in-frame clones and is missing some. The sample carries approximately 60,000 clones, around 73% recorded once. The material sequenced was peripheral blood. The receptors stem from a man between 60 and 75 years old with COVID-19, enrolled during active disease. Each CDR3 is given with its conserved first and last residue. D genes are given only for firm matches. The size field is filled for only some rows; it gives once, few, many or a size class.

size	V	D	J	length	CDR3	DNA
.	TRBV5-4	.	TRBJ2-6	19	CASNRLGRGSSSGANVLTF	TGTGCCAGCAATCGTTTAGGCAGGGGCTCCTCCTCTGGGGCCAACGTCCTGACTTTC
.	TRBV23-1	.	TRBJ1-1	12	CASRDGGTEAFF	TGCGCCAGCAGGGACGGAGGCACTGAAGCTTTCTTT
.	TRBV29-1	.	TRBJ2-7	12	CSVAQGGYEQYF	TGCAGCGTTGCTCAGGGCGGCTACGAGCAGTACTTC
few	TRBV6-5	.	TRBJ2-7	13	CASSLLGGGEQYF	TGTGCCAGCAGTTTACTTGGGGGCGGCGAGCAGTACTTC
once	TRBV5-4	TRBD1	TRBJ2-6	17	CASRPAGQGLGANVLTF	TGTGCCAGCAGGCCGGCGGGACAGGGGTTAGGGGCCAACGTCCTGACTTTC
.	TRBV30	TRBD2	TRBJ2-3	15	CAWSRLAGSTDTQYF	TGTGCCTGGAGTCGGCTAGCGGGGAGCACAGATACGCAGTATTTT
.	TRBV7-6	.	TRBJ2-5	15	CASSLAFAGQETQYF	TGTGCCAGCAGCTTAGCATTCGCGGGCCAAGAGACCCAGTACTTC
.	TRBV5-6	.	TRBJ2-3	15	CASSLRGLSTDTQYF	TGTGCCAGCAGCTTGCGAGGTTTGAGCACAGATACGCAGTATTTT
.	TRBV11-2	TRBD2	TRBJ2-3	14	CASSPTSGTDTQYF	TGTGCCAGCAGTCCGACTAGCGGGACAGATACGCAGTATTTT
.	TRBV5-4	.	TRBJ2-7	16	CASSGTQGGSSYEQYF	TGTGCCAGCAGCGGGACACAGGGTGGGAGCTCCTACGAGCAGTACTTC
.	TRBV5-1	TRBD1	TRBJ2-7	15	CASSLAGTGLGEQYF	TGCGCCAGCAGCTTGGCCGGGACAGGCCTCGGCGAGCAGTACTTC
.	TRBV9	TRBD2	TRBJ2-3	16	CASSARTSGGTDTQYF	TGTGCCAGCAGCGCGCGGACTAGCGGGGGCACAGATACGCAGTATTTT
.	TRBV27	.	TRBJ2-7	11	CASSLFGEQYF	TGTGCCAGCAGTTTATTCGGCGAGCAGTACTTC
.	TRBV5-1	TRBD2	TRBJ2-3	16	CASSLYGLAPGDTQYF	TGCGCCAGCAGCTTGTACGGACTAGCGCCGGGGGATACGCAGTATTTT
.	TRBV5-1	.	TRBJ2-5	15	CASSLDPAEGETQYF	TGCGCCAGCAGCTTGGACCCAGCGGAGGGGGAGACCCAGTACTTC
.	TRBV30	.	TRBJ2-7	15	CAWGGKYGDSYEQYF	TGTGCCTGGGGGGGGAAATACGGGGATTCCTACGAGCAGTACTTC
.	TRBV6-5	.	TRBJ2-7	12	CASSPSSYEQYF	TGTGCCAGCAGTCCCAGCTCCTACGAGCAGTACTTC
few	TRBV7-9	.	TRBJ2-3	14	CASSPGQITDTQYF	TGTGCCAGCAGCCCCGGACAGATCACAGATACGCAGTATTTT
.	TRBV27	.	TRBJ1-1	13	CASSLSLSTEAFF	TGTGCCAGCAGTTTATCCCTTTCCACTGAAGCTTTCTTT
.	TRBV2	TRBD1	TRBJ2-2	14	CASRVQGGTGELFF	TGTGCCAGCAGGGTACAGGGGGGCACCGGGGAGCTGTTTTTT
.	TRBV28	TRBD1	TRBJ2-7	15	CASSLPLTGVHEQYF	TGTGCCAGCAGTCTACCCCTGACAGGGGTCCACGAGCAGTACTTC
.	TRBV7-3	.	TRBJ2-2	13	CASSPRVTGELFF	TGTGCCAGCAGCCCCAGGGTCACCGGGGAGCTGTTTTTT
.	TRBV15	.	TRBJ2-7	13	CATCDSSSYEQYF	TGTGCCACCTGCGACTCAAGCTCCTACGAGCAGTACTTC
.	TRBV5-6	TRBD1	TRBJ1-2	13	CASSFDRGGGYTF	TGTGCCAGCAGTTTCGACAGGGGCGGGGGCTACACCTTC
few	TRBV5-1	.	TRBJ1-3	16	CASSLGSGLSGNTIYF	TGCGCCAGCAGCTTGGGTTCGGGACTCTCTGGAAACACCATATATTTT
.	TRBV6-1	.	TRBJ2-7	15	CASSEFGLDTYEQYF	TGTGCCAGCAGTGAATTTGGCCTCGATACCTACGAGCAGTACTTC
.	TRBV9	TRBD1	TRBJ1-6	15	CASSSQAGGNSPLHF	TGTGCCAGCAGCTCCCAGGCAGGGGGAAATTCACCCCTCCACTTT
.	TRBV12-3/TRBV12-4	.	TRBJ1-2	12	CASRGREDGYTF	TGTGCCAGCAGGGGACGGGAGGATGGCTACACCTTC
.	TRBV7-6	TRBD2	TRBJ2-3	19	CASSLSSRVAGVGGDTQYF	TGTGCCAGCAGCTTATCCTCCCGCGTGGCGGGGGTGGGGGGAGATACGCAGTATTTT
.	TRBV11-3	.	TRBJ2-3	17	CASSSRTASTSTDTQYF	TGTGCCAGCAGCTCCCGGACAGCCTCCACTAGCACAGATACGCAGTATTTT
few	TRBV5-5	.	TRBJ1-2	13	CASSWAEREGYTF	TGTGCCAGCAGCTGGGCGGAGAGGGAAGGCTACACCTTC
few	TRBV6-5	TRBD1	TRBJ1-1	13	CASYRTGNTEAFF	TGTGCCAGTTACCGGACAGGGAACACTGAAGCTTTCTTT
.	TRBV4-2	TRBD2	TRBJ2-5	18	CASSQGLAGGGNQETQYF	TGTGCCAGCAGCCAAGGGTTAGCGGGGGGTGGAAACCAAGAGACCCAGTACTTC
.	TRBV14	TRBD2	TRBJ2-2	16	CASSQDLSGGVRELFF	TGTGCCAGCAGCCAAGATCTATCGGGGGGGGTCCGGGAGCTGTTTTTT
.	TRBV11-2	.	TRBJ1-1	14	CASSLVGGNTEAFF	TGTGCCAGCAGCTTAGTAGGGGGTAACACTGAAGCTTTCTTT
.	TRBV12-3/TRBV12-4	TRBD1	TRBJ1-1	13	CASSLALQGRAFF	TGTGCCAGCAGCCTCGCCCTACAGGGGCGGGCTTTCTTT
few	TRBV7-9	TRBD1	TRBJ2-1	13	CASSLESGGPMFF	TGTGCCAGCAGCTTAGAATCAGGGGGACCCATGTTCTTC
.	TRBV28	TRBD1	TRBJ2-2	15	CASSLGQVGTGELFF	TGTGCCAGCAGTTTAGGACAGGTGGGGACCGGGGAGCTGTTTTTT
.	TRBV2	TRBD1	TRBJ1-5	15	CASSEMTGGNQPQHF	TGTGCCAGCAGTGAAATGACAGGGGGCAATCAGCCCCAGCATTTT
.	TRBV27	TRBD1	TRBJ1-1	13	CASRQGGNTEAFF	TGTGCCAGCAGACAGGGGGGGAACACTGAAGCTTTCTTT
.	TRBV24-1	.	TRBJ1-2	13	CATSDRGQGGYTF	TGTGCCACCAGTGATCGCGGACAAGGTGGCTACACCTTC
.	TRBV7-2	TRBD1	TRBJ1-2	16	CASSILWGTGEQGYTF	TGTGCCAGCAGCATACTATGGGGGACAGGGGAGCAGGGCTACACCTTC